The 2 T cell receptor beta chains below come from one sample, sequenced in a study of HIV-infected patients and healthy controls. Whole blood was used without fractionation, so all unsorted peripheral T cells were included. Alpha and beta constant-region primers primed reverse transcription of around 500 ng RNA. Alpha and beta chain libraries were made separately by chain-specific third strand synthesis with multiplexing indices. TCRdb re-called the 5' RACE reads through MiXCR, storing one row per CDR3 protein. The table shows about 9,600 distinct CDR3 sequences, with around 7% occurring only once. The sample consisted of blood, taken before antiretroviral therapy. These receptors were obtained from an adult with HIV infection.

This clonotype has a count of ten or more. The V and J genes are TRBV19 and TRBJ1-5; no firm D call. The ends were cut back, 2 bases at V and 7 bases at J, with 15 bases in the middle. Germline V gives CDR1 LNHDA, CDR2 SQIVND (reference sequence). The CDR3 covers 15 residues. The CDR3 reads CASSIFEELDQPQHF. The CDR3 DNA is TGTGCCAGTAGTATATTTGAGGAGTTGGACCAGCCCCAGCATTTT.

This clonotype is labeled as medium-sized. This rearrangement joins TRBV6-5 to TRBJ2-2; perhaps TRBD2 as D (7 bases). This CDR3 has 16 residues. Trimming took off 2 bases at V and 5 bases at J, with 15 bases between the two ends. Germline CDR1 is MNHEY and CDR2 is SVGAGI. The CDR3 bases are TGTGCCAGCAGTTACGGGTCGGGGGGCAGTACCGGGGAGCTGTTTTTT. Encoded protein: CASSYGSGGSTGELFF.